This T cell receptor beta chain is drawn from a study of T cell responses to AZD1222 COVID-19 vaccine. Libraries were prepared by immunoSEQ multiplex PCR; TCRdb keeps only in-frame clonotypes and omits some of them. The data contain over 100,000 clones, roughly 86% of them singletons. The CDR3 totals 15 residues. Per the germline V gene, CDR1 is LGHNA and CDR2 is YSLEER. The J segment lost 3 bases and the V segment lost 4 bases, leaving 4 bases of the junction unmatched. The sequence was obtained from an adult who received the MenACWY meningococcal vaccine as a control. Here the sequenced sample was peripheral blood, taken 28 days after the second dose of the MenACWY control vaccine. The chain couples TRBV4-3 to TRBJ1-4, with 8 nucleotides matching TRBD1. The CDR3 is CASSPRTGSNEKLFF. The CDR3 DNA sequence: TGCGCCAGCAGCCCCCGGACAGGGTCTAATGAAAAACTGTTTTTT.